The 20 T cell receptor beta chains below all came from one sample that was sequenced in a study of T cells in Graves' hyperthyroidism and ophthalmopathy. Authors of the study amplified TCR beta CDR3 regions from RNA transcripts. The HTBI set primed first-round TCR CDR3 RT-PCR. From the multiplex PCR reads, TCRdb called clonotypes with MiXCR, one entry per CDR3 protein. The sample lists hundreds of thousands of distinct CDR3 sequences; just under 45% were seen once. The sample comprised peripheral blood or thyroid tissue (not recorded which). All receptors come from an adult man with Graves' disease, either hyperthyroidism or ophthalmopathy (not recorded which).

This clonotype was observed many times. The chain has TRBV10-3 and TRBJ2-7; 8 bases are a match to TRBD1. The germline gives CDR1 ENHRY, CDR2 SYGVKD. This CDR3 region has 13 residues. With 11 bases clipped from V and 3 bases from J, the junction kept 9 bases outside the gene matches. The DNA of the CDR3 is TGTGCCGCCAGGACAGGGCCTATCTACGAGCAGTACTTC. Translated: CAARTGPIYEQYF.

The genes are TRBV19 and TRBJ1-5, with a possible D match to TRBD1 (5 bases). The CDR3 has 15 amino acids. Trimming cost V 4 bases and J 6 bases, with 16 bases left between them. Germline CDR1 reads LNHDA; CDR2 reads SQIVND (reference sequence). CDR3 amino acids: CASSTQHQGGQPQHF. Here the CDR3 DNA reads TGTGCCAGTAGTACCCAACACCAGGGAGGTCAGCCCCAGCATTTT. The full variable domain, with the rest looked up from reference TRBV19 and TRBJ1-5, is DGGITQSPKYLFRKEGQNVTLSCEQNLNHDAMYWYRQDPGQGLRLIYYSQIVNDFQKGDIAEGYSVSREKKESFPLTVTSAQKNPTAFYLCASSTQHQGGQPQHFGDGTRLSIL.

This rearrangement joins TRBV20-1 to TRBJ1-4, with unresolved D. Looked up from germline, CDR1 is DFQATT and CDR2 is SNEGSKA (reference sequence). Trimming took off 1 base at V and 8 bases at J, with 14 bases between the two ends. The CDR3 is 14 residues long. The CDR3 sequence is CSARAPGLSEKLFF. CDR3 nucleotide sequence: TGCAGTGCTAGAGCCCCCGGACTCAGCGAAAAACTGTTTTTT.

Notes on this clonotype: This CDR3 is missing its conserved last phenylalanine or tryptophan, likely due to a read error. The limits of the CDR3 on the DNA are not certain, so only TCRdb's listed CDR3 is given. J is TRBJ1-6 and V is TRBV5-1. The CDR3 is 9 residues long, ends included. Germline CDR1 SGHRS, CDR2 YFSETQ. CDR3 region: CASSQHDTT.

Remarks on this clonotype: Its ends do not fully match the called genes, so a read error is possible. In DNA form, the CDR3 reads TGTGCCAGCAGCTTGGCGACTGGGGCCAACGGCCTGACTTTC. Protein product: CASSLATGANGLTF. The genes are TRBV5-6 and TRBJ2-6; D possibly corresponds to TRBD1 (5 bases). Germline V gene sequence: CDR1 SGHDT, CDR2 YYEEEE. The CDR3 loop spans 14 amino acids.

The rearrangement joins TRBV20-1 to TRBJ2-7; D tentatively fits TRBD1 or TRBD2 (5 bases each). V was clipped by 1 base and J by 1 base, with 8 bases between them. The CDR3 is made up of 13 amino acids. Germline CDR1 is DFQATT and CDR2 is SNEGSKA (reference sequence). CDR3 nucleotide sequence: TGCAGTGCTAGAGGAGGGGAATCCTACGAGCAGTACTTC. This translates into CSARGGESYEQYF.

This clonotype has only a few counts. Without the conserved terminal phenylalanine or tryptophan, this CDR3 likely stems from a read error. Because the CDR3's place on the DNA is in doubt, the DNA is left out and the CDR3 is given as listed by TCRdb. The CDR3 loop is CASSRDRTNT. The chain employs TRBV7-7 and TRBJ1-3; TRBD1, as called in the table, went unchecked against the DNA. The CDR3 has 10 residues if both end residues are counted. Germline CDR1 SSHAT, CDR2 FNYEAQ (reference sequence).

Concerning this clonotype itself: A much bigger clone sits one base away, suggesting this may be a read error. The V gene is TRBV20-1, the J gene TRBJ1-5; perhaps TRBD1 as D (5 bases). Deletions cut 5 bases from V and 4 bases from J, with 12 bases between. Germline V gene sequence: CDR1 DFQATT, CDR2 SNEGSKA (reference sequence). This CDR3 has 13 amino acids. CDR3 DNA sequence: TGCAGTGCTGGGGAGGGGCTGAATCAGCCCCAGCATTTT. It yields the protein CSAGEGLNQPQHF.

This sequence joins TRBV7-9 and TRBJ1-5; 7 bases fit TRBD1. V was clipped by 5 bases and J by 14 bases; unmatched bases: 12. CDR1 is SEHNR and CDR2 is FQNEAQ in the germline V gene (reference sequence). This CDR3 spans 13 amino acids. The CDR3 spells CASSSTTGSYEHF. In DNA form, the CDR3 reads TGTGCCAGCAGCAGCACGACAGGGAGTTACGAGCATTTT.

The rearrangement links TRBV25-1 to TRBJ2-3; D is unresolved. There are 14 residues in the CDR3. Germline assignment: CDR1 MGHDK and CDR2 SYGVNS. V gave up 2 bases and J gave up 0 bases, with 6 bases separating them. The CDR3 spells CASSEQQSTDTQYF. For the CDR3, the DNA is TGTGCCAGCAGTGAACAGCAGAGCACAGATACGCAGTATTTT.

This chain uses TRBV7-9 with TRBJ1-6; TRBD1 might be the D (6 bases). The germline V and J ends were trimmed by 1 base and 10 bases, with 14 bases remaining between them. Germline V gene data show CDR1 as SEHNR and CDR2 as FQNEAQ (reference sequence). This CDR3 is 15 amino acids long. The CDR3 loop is CASSLDAGAGSPLHF. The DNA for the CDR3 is TGTGCCAGCAGCTTAGACGCGGGGGCTGGATCACCCCTCCACTTT. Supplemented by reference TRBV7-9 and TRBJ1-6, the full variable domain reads DTGVSQNPRHKITKRGQNVTFRCDPISEHNRLYWYRQTLGQGPEFLTYFQNEAQLEKSRLLSDRFSAERPKGSFSTLEIQRTEQGDSAMYLCASSLDAGAGSPLHFGNGTRLTVT.

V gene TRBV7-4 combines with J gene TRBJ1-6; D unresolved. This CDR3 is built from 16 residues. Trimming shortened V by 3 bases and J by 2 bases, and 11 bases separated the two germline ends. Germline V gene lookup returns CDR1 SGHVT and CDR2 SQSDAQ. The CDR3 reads CASSFEGGPYNSPLHF. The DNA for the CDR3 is TGTGCCAGCAGCTTTGAGGGAGGGCCCTATAATTCACCCCTCCACTTT.

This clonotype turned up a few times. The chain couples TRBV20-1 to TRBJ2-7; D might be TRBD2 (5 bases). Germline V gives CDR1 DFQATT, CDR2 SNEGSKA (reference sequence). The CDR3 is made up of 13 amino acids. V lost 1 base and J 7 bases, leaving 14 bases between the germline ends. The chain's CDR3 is CSARGAGMGEQYF. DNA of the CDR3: TGCAGTGCTAGAGGTGCGGGCATGGGGGAGCAGTACTTC.

CDR3 coding DNA: TGTGCCAGCAGTGACCTTGGGACGGGCCTAACTGAAGCTTTCTTT. It translates to CASSDLGTGLTEAFF. The chain has TRBV6-4 and TRBJ1-1, with a possible D match to TRBD1 (5 bases). CDR1 and CDR2 (germline): MRHNA, SNTAGT. Trimming removed 2 bases from V and 5 bases from J, with 15 bases in between. This CDR3 is 15 amino acids long.

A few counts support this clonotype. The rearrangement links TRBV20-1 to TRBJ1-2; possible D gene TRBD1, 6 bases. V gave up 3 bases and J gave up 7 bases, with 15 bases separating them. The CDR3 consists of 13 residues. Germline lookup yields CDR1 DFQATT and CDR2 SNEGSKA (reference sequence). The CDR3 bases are TGCAGTGCTAGTATACAGGGCTCAATTGGCTACACCTTC. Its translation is CSASIQGSIGYTF.

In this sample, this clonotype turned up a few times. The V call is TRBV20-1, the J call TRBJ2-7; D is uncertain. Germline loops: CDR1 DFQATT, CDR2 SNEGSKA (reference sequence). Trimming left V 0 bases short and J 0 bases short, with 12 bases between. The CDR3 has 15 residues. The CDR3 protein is CSARDPTDNSYEQYF. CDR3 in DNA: TGCAGTGCTAGAGATCCCACAGATAACTCCTACGAGCAGTACTTC.

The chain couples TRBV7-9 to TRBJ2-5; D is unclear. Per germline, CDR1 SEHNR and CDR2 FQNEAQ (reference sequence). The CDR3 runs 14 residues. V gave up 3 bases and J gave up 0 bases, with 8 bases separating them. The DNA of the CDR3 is TGTGCCAGCAGCTTGGAGATCAACCAAGAGACCCAGTACTTC. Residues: CASSLEINQETQYF.

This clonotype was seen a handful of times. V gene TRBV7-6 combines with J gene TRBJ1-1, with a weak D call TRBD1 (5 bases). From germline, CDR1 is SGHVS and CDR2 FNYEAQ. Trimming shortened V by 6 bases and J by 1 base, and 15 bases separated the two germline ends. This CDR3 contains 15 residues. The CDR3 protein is CASSLFPTANTEAFF. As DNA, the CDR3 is TGTGCCAGCAGTTTATTCCCGACAGCGAACACTGAAGCTTTCTTT.

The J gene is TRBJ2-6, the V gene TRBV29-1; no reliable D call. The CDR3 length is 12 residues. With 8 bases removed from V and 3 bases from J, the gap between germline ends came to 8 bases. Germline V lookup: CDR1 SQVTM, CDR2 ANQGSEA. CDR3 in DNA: TGCAGCTCGTTAGGTGGGGCCAACGTCCTGACTTTC. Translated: CSSLGGANVLTF.

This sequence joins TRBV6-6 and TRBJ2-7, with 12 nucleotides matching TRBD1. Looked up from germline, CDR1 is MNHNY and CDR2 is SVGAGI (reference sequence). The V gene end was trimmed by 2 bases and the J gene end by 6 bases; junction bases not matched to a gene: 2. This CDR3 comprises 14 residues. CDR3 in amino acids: CASSYGTGGREQYF. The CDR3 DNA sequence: TGTGCCAGCAGTTACGGGACAGGGGGCCGCGAGCAGTACTTC.